The 29 T cell receptor beta chains reported below all come from one sample, sequenced in a study of blood T cell repertoires in COVID-19. Measured with immunoSEQ multiplex PCR; TCRdb has only the in-frame clones, and not every one. The repertoire holds about 180,000 clones, with roughly 87% as singletons. The sequenced sample was PBMCs or T cells enriched from blood (not recorded which). The receptors originated from a woman between 35 and 50 years old with acute COVID-19.

The chain carries TRBV12-3 or TRBV12-4 and TRBJ2-3; D is possibly TRBD2 (7 bases). V was pared by 8 bases and J by 0 bases, with 9 bases between. CDR3 length equals 13 residues. The CDR3 nucleotides are TGTGCCAGCGGGGGGGCTAGCACAGATACGCAGTATTTT. This codes for CASGGASTDTQYF.

The CDR3: CSASRRLNQPQHF. The CDR3 DNA reads TGCAGTGCTAGTCGCAGGCTAAATCAGCCCCAGCATTTT. The chain joins TRBV20-1 to TRBJ1-5; D is unresolved. The length of the CDR3 is 13 residues. The V end lost 3 bases, the J end lost 4 bases, and 10 bases lay between the germline ends. Per the germline V gene, CDR1 is DFQATT and CDR2 is SNEGSKA (reference sequence).

This chain connects TRBV10-3 to TRBJ1-5; TRBD1 matches at 9 bases. The ends lost 3 bases at V and 7 bases at J; junction bases unmatched: 4. CDR3 size: 14 residues. Germline V lookup: CDR1 ENHRY, CDR2 SYGVKD. The CDR3 here is CAISEQGAVQPQHF. The CDR3 DNA reads TGTGCCATCAGTGAACAGGGGGCTGTGCAGCCCCAGCATTTT.

The CDR3 reads CASSKGLAGGSSYNEQFF. CDR3 coding DNA: TGTGCCAGCAGTAAAGGACTAGCGGGAGGTAGCTCCTACAATGAGCAGTTCTTC. V usage is TRBV6-1 and J usage is TRBJ2-1, with TRBD2 matching 14 bases. V shed 5 bases and J 0 bases; nucleotides not matched to a gene: 6. The CDR3 spans 18 residues. Germline loops: CDR1 MNHNS, CDR2 SASEGT.

The rearrangement uses TRBV4-1 and TRBJ2-6; a possible D gene is TRBD1 (6 bases). The CDR3 totals 17 residues. CDR1 and CDR2 from the germline V gene are MGHRA and YSYEKL. Trimming cost V 0 bases and J 0 bases, with 9 bases left between them. The CDR3: CASSQDTRGSGANVLTF. The CDR3 nucleotides read TGCGCCAGCAGCCAAGATACCAGGGGCTCTGGGGCCAACGTCCTGACTTTC.

The V and J genes are TRBV7-2 and TRBJ2-7; TRBD2 agrees at 10 bases. In germline, CDR1 is SGHTA, CDR2 FQGNSA. The CDR3 has 15 amino acids. V shed 1 base and J 4 bases; nucleotides not matched to a gene: 4. CDR3 DNA sequence: TGTGCCAGCAGCTTAGGGGTAGCGGGGGGTTACGAGCAGTACTTC. Its protein product is CASSLGVAGGYEQYF.

The gene calls are TRBV30 and TRBJ1-2, with 8 bases lining up with TRBD1. From germline, CDR1 is GTSNPN and CDR2 SVGIG (reference sequence). V lost 6 bases, J lost 4 bases, and 10 bases stayed unmatched. The CDR3 runs 14 residues. The CDR3 protein is CACVDRGWVYGYTF. The CDR3 DNA is TGTGCCTGCGTAGACAGGGGATGGGTCTATGGCTACACCTTC.

The chain joins TRBV7-8 to TRBJ1-4, with 8 bases that match TRBD1. The V gene end was trimmed by 5 bases and the J gene end by 5 bases; junction bases not matched to a gene: 10. The CDR3 has 16 amino acids. Germline V gene data show CDR1 as SGHVS and CDR2 as FQNEAQ. CDR3 coding DNA: TGTGCCAGCAGCACAGACAGGGGCGCCGAGAATGAAAAACTGTTTTTT. Protein sequence: CASSTDRGAENEKLFF.

V gene TRBV9 combines with J gene TRBJ2-3, with 8 bases matching TRBD2. V was clipped by 3 bases and J by 4 bases; unmatched bases: 7. Germline-derived CDR1 and CDR2 are SGDLS and YYNGEE. This CDR3 is 15 amino acids long. For the CDR3, the DNA is TGTGCCAGCAGCGAAGTCGGACTAGCTGCAGATACGCAGTATTTT. As protein: CASSEVGLAADTQYF.

The chain recombines TRBV5-6 with TRBJ2-7; D is perhaps TRBD2 (6 bases). V lost 0 bases to trimming and J lost 6 bases, with 16 bases between them. CDR1 and CDR2 from the germline V gene are SGHDT and YYEEEE. This CDR3 region has 15 residues. The CDR3 here is CASSLAISGVGEQYF. The CDR3, as DNA: TGTGCCAGCAGCTTGGCCATTAGCGGCGTTGGCGAGCAGTACTTC.

The chain is built from TRBV28 and TRBJ1-5, with TRBD1 matching over 9 bases. Germline V gives CDR1 MDHEN, CDR2 SYDVKM. Trimming took 6 bases from V and 8 from J; bases not matched to a gene: 8. This CDR3 has 14 residues. The CDR3 protein is CASRSGTGFKPQHF. The CDR3 DNA follows: TGTGCCAGCAGATCCGGGACAGGGTTCAAGCCCCAGCATTTT. Full variable domain (rest looked up from reference TRBV28 and TRBJ1-5): DVKVTQSSRYLVKRTGEKVFLECVQDMDHENMFWYRQDPGLGLRLIYFSYDVKMKEKGDIPEGYSVSREKKERFSLILESASTNQTSMYLCASRSGTGFKPQHFGDGTRLSIL.

V usage is TRBV30 and J usage is TRBJ2-5, with D perhaps matching TRBD2 (6 bases). V was cut by 5 bases and J by 10 bases, with 14 bases left in between. Germline V gene sequence: CDR1 GTSNPN, CDR2 SVGIG (reference sequence). This CDR3 is 11 amino acids long. CDR3 sequence reads: CAWLLEGSQYF. For the CDR3, the DNA is TGTGCCTGGTTACTGGAGGGGAGCCAGTACTTC. The whole variable domain, remainder taken from reference TRBV30 and TRBJ2-5, is SQTIHQWPATLVQPVGSPLSLECTVEGTSNPNLYWYRQAAGRGLQLLFYSVGIGQISSEVPQNLSASRPQDRQFILSSKKLLLSDSGFYLCAWLLEGSQYFGPGTRLLVL.

The genes are TRBV9 and TRBJ2-7; no clear D gene. The germline CDR1 and CDR2 sequences are SGDLS and YYNGEE. Trimming pared 0 bases from V and 4 bases from J, leaving 8 bases between. The CDR3 runs 13 residues. The CDR3 loop reads CASSVGPHYEQYF. CDR3 DNA: TGTGCCAGCAGCGTAGGGCCTCATTACGAGCAGTACTTC.

The gene calls are TRBV5-6 and TRBJ2-5; D is possibly TRBD1 (6 bases). This CDR3 region has 14 residues. V was trimmed by 0 bases and J by 5 bases, leaving 11 bases between them. CDR1 and CDR2 from the germline V gene are SGHDT and YYEEEE. The CDR3 spells CASSLGGRQETQYF. For the CDR3, the DNA is TGTGCCAGCAGCTTGGGGGGGCGCCAGGAGACCCAGTACTTC. Complete variable domain (other parts from reference TRBV5-6 and TRBJ2-5): DAGVTQSPTHLIKTRGQQVTLRCSPKSGHDTVSWYQQALGQGPQFIFQYYEEEERQRGNFPDRFSGHQFPNYSSELNVNALLLGDSALYLCASSLGGRQETQYFGPGTRLLVL.

The genes are TRBV6-5 and TRBJ1-5, with 7 bases aligning to TRBD1. Germline V gives CDR1 MNHEY, CDR2 SVGAGI. CDR3 length: 15 amino acids. The trim removed 2 bases at V and 5 bases at J, leaving 6 bases unmatched. The CDR3 here is CASSYTTGIDQPQHF. The CDR3 DNA is TGTGCCAGCAGTTACACGACAGGGATCGATCAGCCCCAGCATTTT.

V gene TRBV2 combines with J gene TRBJ1-4; TRBD1 agrees at 7 bases. Losses at the gene ends were 7 bases for V and 5 bases for J; bases not matched to a gene: 7. CDR1 is SNHLY and CDR2 is FYNNEI in the germline V gene. This CDR3 contains 14 residues. This CDR3 reads CASTAGRGNEKLFF. The CDR3 coding sequence is TGTGCCAGCACCGCCGGCAGGGGGAATGAAAAACTGTTTTTT.

The count of this clone is one. V is TRBV28 and J is TRBJ1-1; 7 nucleotides align to TRBD1. V lost 4 bases and J lost 2; bases outside the gene matches: 1. CDR1 is MDHEN and CDR2 is SYDVKM in the germline V gene. The CDR3 runs 13 residues. The CDR3 DNA reads as TGTGCCAGCAGTTGGACAGGAAACACTGAAGCTTTCTTT. It is translated as CASSWTGNTEAFF.

The chain links TRBV28 to TRBJ2-2; the D is unclear. The CDR3 has 11 residues. V dropped 10 bases and J dropped 3 bases, with 6 bases sitting between them. Germline V lookup: CDR1 MDHEN, CDR2 SYDVKM. The chain's CDR3 is CATWHTGELFF. The CDR3 bases are TGTGCCACTTGGCACACCGGGGAGCTGTTTTTT.

The rearrangement joins TRBV9 to TRBJ2-2; 7 bases align to TRBD2. V lost 4 bases and J lost 2; bases outside the gene matches: 11. The germline V gene has CDR1 SGDLS and CDR2 YYNGEE. The CDR3 covers 17 residues. CDR3 in amino acids: CASSPGGSSGNTGELFF. In DNA, the CDR3 is TGTGCCAGCAGCCCTGGGGGATCTAGCGGAAACACCGGGGAGCTGTTTTTT.

CDR3 protein: CASTPGLSQETQYF. DNA of the CDR3: TGCGCCAGCACCCCGGGACTGTCGCAAGAGACCCAGTACTTC. The chain joins TRBV10-1 to TRBJ2-5; weak D call: TRBD2 (6 bases). The CDR3 has 14 amino acids. The V gene lost 7 bases and the J gene lost 2 bases, with 14 bases spanning the gap. CDR1 is WNHNN, CDR2 SYGVQD, per germline (reference sequence).

This chain connects TRBV19 to TRBJ2-3; 12 bases match TRBD2. V dropped 7 bases and J dropped 4; count of bases not matched to a gene: 6. This CDR3 has 15 residues. Germline-derived CDR1 and CDR2 are LNHDA and SQIVND (reference sequence). In nucleotides, the CDR3 is TGTGCCAGTAACCTAGCGGGGGGGCCCCCAGATACGCAGTATTTT. This sequence encodes CASNLAGGPPDTQYF.

V usage is TRBV19 and J usage is TRBJ1-5; D unresolved. The CDR3 covers 14 residues. V lost 3 bases and J lost 1, with 7 bases in between. Germline CDR1 LNHDA, CDR2 SQIVND (reference sequence). The chain's CDR3 is CASSIGLSNQPQHF. DNA of the CDR3: TGTGCCAGTAGTATCGGACTGAGCAATCAGCCCCAGCATTTT.

This clone came up once. The chain's CDR3 is CASSPRTGVSGTEAFF. In DNA, the CDR3 is TGCGCCAGCAGCCCCAGGACAGGGGTATCGGGGACTGAAGCTTTCTTT. The J gene is TRBJ1-1, the V gene TRBV5-1; 9 nucleotides agree with TRBD1. The CDR3 runs to 16 residues. Germline CDR1 is SGHRS and CDR2 is YFSETQ. V shed 4 bases, J shed 5 bases, and the junction held 12 bases outside the gene matches.

The V and J genes are TRBV28 and TRBJ1-1; possibly TRBD1 for D (6 bases). The CDR3 runs 15 residues. The germline V gene has CDR1 MDHEN and CDR2 SYDVKM. Deletions cut 7 bases from V and 5 bases from J, with 20 bases between. As DNA, the CDR3 is TGTGCCAGCAAAGACACAGGGAACGGGAGGACTGAAGCTTTCTTT. Translation gives CASKDTGNGRTEAFF.

The gene calls are TRBV4-2 and TRBJ1-3; 9 nucleotides match TRBD1. Germline trimming cut 5 bases from V and 8 bases from J; bases unmatched to any gene: 13. The CDR3 runs 16 residues. Germline V gene data show CDR1 as LGHNA and CDR2 as YNFKEQ. The CDR3 loop reads CASSISGTGKSYTIYF. The CDR3 region has the DNA TGTGCCAGCAGCATATCCGGGACAGGGAAGTCGTACACCATATATTTT.

This chain links TRBV6-2 or TRBV6-3 with TRBJ2-3; D remains ambiguous. Germline CDR1 is MNHEY and CDR2 is SVGEGT. The CDR3 totals 15 residues. Between the trimmed V and J ends, which lost 2 bases and 0 bases, there was a span of 9 bases. CDR3 in amino acids: CASSYATPSTDTQYF. Here the CDR3 DNA reads TGTGCCAGCAGTTACGCGACTCCAAGCACAGATACGCAGTATTTT.

This chain uses TRBV30 with TRBJ1-5; D is perhaps TRBD1 (5 bases). The germline gives CDR1 GTSNPN, CDR2 SVGIG (reference sequence). Trimming removed 4 bases from V and 3 bases from J, with 10 bases in between. This CDR3 contains 13 residues. The CDR3 nucleotides are TGTGCCTGGAAAAAAGGGGACAATCAGCCCCAGCATTTT. Its protein product is CAWKKGDNQPQHF.

J is TRBJ1-4 and V is TRBV30, with D tentatively TRBD1 (6 bases). Per the germline V gene, CDR1 is GTSNPN and CDR2 is SVGIG (reference sequence). This CDR3 contains 15 residues. The V gene lost 2 bases and the J gene lost 4 bases, with 14 bases spanning the gap. The CDR3 region is CAWSPPGQINEKLFF. In DNA form, the CDR3 reads TGTGCCTGGAGTCCCCCCGGACAGATTAATGAAAAACTGTTTTTT.

This clone was counted a single time. This rearrangement joins TRBV3-1 (or the pseudogene TRBV3-2) to TRBJ2-2, with 7 bases matching TRBD1. Germline values: CDR1 LGHDT, CDR2 YNNKEL (reference sequence). The trim removed 4 bases at V and 6 bases at J, leaving 8 bases unmatched. The CDR3 is 15 amino acids. CDR3 sequence (DNA): TGTGCCAGCAGCCGCGGACAGGTGGGGGCCGGGGAGCTGTTTTTT. This encodes CASSRGQVGAGELFF.